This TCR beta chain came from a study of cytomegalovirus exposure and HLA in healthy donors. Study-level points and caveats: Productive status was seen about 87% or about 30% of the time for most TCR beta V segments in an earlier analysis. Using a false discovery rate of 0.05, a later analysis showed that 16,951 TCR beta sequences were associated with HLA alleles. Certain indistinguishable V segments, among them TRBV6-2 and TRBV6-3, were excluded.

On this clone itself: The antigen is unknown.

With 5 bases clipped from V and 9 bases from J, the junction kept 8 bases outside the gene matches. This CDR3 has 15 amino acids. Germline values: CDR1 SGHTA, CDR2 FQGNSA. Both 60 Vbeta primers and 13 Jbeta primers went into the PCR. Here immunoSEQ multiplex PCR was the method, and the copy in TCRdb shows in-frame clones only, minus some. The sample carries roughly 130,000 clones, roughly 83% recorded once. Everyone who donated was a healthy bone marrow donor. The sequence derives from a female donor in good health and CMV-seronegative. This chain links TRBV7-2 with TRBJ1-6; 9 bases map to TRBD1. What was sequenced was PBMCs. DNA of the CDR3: TGTGCCAGCAGCCCCCGGACAGGGGAACGTTCACCCCTCCACTTT. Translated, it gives CASSPRTGERSPLHF.